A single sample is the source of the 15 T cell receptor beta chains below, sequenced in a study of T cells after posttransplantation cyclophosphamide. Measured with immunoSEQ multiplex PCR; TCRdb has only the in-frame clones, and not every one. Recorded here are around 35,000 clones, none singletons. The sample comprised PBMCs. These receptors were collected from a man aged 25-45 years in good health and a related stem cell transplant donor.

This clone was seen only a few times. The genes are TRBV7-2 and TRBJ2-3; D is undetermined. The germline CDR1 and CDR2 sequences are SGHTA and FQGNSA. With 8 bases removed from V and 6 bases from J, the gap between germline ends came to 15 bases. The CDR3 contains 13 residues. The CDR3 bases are TGTGCCAGCGGAACGACTCGACGGGATACGCAGTATTTT. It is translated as CASGTTRRDTQYF. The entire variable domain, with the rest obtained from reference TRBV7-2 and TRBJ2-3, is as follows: GAGVSQSPSNKVTEKGKDVELRCDPISGHTALYWYRQSLGQGLEFLIYFQGNSAPDKSGLPSDRFSAERTGGSVSTLTIQRTQQEDSAVYLCASGTTRRDTQYFGPGTRLTVL.

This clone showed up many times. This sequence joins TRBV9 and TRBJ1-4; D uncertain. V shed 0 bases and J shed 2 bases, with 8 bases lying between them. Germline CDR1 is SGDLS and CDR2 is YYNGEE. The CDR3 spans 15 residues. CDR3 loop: CASSVGRVTNEKLFF. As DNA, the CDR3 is TGTGCCAGCAGCGTAGGGAGGGTGACTAATGAAAAACTGTTTTTT. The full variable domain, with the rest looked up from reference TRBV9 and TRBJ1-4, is DSGVTQTPKHLITATGQRVTLRCSPRSGDLSVYWYQQSLDQGLQFLIQYYNGEERAKGNILERFSAQQFPDLHSELNLSSLELGDSALYFCASSVGRVTNEKLFFGSGTQLSVL.

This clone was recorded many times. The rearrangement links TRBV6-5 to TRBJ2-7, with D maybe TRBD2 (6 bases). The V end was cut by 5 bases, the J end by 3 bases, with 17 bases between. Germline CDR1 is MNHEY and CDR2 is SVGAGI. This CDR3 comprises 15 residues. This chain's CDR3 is CASSPRLVPGYEQYF. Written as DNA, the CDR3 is TGTGCCAGCAGTCCCCGACTAGTTCCAGGCTACGAGCAGTACTTC.

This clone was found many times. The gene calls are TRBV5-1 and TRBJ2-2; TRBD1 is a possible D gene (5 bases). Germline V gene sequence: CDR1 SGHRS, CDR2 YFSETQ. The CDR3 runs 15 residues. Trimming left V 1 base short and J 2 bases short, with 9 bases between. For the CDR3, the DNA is TGCGCCAGCAGCTTGATTCAGGGTAACACCGGGGAGCTGTTTTTT. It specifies CASSLIQGNTGELFF.

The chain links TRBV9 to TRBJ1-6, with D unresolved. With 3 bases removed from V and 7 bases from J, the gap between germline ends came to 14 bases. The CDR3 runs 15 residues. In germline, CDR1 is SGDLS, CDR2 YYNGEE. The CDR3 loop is CASSAGNRANSPLHF. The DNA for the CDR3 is TGTGCCAGCAGCGCGGGGAACCGGGCGAATTCACCCCTCCACTTT. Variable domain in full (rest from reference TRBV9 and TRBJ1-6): DSGVTQTPKHLITATGQRVTLRCSPRSGDLSVYWYQQSLDQGLQFLIQYYNGEERAKGNILERFSAQQFPDLHSELNLSSLELGDSALYFCASSAGNRANSPLHFGNGTRLTVT.

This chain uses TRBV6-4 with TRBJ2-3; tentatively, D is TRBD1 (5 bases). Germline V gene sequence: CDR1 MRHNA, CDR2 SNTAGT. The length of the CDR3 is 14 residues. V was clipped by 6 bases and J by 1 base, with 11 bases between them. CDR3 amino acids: CASSVDSRTDTQYF. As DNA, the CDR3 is TGTGCCAGCAGCGTAGACAGCCGCACAGATACGCAGTATTTT.

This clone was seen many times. CDR3 DNA sequence: TGTGCCAGCAGTAGAGGACAGGCCCAGAACACCGGGGAGCTGTTTTTT. This gives the protein CASSRGQAQNTGELFF. The chain recombines TRBV6-2 or TRBV6-3 with TRBJ2-2; 7 bases map to TRBD1. From germline, CDR1 is MNHEY and CDR2 SVGEGT. This CDR3 comprises 16 residues. V dropped 5 bases and J dropped 1; count of bases not matched to a gene: 7.

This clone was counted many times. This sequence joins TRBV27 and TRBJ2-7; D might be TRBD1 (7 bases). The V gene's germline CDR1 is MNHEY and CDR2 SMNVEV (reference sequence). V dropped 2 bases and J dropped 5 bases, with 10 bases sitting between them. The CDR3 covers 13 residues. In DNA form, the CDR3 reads TGTGCCAGCAGTTTAGGCAGGGGGGACGAGCAGTACTTC. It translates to CASSLGRGDEQYF.

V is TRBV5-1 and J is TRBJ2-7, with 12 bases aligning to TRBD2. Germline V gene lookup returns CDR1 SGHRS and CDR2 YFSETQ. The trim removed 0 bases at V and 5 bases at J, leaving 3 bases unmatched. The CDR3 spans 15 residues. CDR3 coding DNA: TGCGCCAGCAGCTTGGTGACTAGCGGGGGCAACGAGCAGTACTTC. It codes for CASSLVTSGGNEQYF.

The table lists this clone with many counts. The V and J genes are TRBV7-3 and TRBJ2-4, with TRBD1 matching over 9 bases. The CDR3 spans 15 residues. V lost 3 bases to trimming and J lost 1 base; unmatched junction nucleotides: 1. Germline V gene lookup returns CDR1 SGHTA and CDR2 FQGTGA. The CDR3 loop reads CASSLDRGAKNIQYF. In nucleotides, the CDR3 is TGTGCCAGCAGCTTGGACAGGGGTGCCAAAAACATTCAGTACTTC.

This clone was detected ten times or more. DNA for the CDR3: TGTGCCATCAGTGAAGGACAGAGTCAAGAGACCCAGTACTTC. Its protein is CAISEGQSQETQYF. This chain connects TRBV10-3 to TRBJ2-5; possibly TRBD1 for D (6 bases). The germline V gene encodes CDR1 ENHRY and CDR2 SYGVKD. The ends were cut back, 3 bases at V and 2 bases at J, with 10 bases in the middle. This CDR3 comprises 14 residues.

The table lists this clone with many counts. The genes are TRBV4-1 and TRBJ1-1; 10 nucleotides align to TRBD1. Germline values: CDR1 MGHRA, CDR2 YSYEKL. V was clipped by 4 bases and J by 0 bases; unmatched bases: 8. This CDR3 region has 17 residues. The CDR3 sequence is CASSPWSTGGLNTEAFF. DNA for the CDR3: TGCGCCAGCAGCCCATGGTCGACAGGGGGCCTGAACACTGAAGCTTTCTTT.

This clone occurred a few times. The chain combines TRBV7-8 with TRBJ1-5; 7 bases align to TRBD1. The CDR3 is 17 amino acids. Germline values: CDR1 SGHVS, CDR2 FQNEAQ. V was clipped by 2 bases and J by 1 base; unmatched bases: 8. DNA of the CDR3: TGTGCCAGCAGCTTATCCCGGACAGGCGGAAGCAATCAGCCCCAGCATTTT. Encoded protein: CASSLSRTGGSNQPQHF.

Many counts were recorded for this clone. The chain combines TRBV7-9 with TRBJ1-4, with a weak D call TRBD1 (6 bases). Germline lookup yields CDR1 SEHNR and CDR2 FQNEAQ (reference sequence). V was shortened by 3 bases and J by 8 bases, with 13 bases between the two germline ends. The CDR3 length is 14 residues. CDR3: CASSFRDQGEKLFF. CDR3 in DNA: TGTGCCAGCAGCTTCCGGGACCAGGGGGAAAAACTGTTTTTT. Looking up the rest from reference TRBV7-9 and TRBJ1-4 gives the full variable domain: DTGVSQNPRHKITKRGQNVTFRCDPISEHNRLYWYRQTLGQGPEFLTYFQNEAQLEKSRLLSDRFSAERPKGSFSTLEIQRTEQGDSAMYLCASSFRDQGEKLFFGSGTQLSVL.

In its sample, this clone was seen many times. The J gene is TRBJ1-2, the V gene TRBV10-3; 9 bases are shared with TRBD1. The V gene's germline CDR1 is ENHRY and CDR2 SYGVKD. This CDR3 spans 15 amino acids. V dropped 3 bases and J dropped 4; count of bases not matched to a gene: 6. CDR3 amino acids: CAISDPGTGFYGYTF. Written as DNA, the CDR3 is TGTGCCATCAGTGATCCCGGGACAGGGTTCTATGGCTACACCTTC.